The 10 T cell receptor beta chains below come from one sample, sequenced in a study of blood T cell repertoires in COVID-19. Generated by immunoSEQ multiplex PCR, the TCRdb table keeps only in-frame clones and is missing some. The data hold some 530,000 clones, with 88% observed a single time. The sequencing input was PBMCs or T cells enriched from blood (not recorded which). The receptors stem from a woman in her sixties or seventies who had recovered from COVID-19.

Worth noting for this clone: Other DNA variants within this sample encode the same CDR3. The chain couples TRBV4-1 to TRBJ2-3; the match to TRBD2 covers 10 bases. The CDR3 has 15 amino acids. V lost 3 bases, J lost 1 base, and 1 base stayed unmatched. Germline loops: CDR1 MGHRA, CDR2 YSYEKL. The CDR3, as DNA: TGCGCCAGCAGCCATACTAGCGGGGGCACAGATACGCAGTATTTT. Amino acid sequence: CASSHTSGGTDTQYF.

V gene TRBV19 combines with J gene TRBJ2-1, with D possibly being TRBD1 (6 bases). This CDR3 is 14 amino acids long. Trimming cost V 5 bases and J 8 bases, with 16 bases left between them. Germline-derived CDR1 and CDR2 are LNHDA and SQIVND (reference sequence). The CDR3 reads CASSSWTEPDEQFF. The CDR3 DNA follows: TGTGCCAGTAGTTCTTGGACAGAACCGGATGAGCAGTTCTTC.

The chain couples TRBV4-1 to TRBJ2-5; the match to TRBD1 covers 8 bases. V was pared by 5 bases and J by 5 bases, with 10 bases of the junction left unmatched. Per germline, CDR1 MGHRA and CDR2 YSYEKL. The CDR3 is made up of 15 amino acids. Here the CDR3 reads CASSDRQGMGETQYF. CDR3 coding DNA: TGCGCCAGCAGCGACCGACAGGGGATGGGGGAGACCCAGTACTTC.

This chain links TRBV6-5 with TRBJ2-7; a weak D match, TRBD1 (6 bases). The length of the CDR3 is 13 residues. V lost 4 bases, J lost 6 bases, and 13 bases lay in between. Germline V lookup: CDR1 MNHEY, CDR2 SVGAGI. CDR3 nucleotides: TGTGCCAGCAGTTCAAAGAGGGGGAGCGAGCAGTACGTC. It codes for CASSSKRGSEQYV.

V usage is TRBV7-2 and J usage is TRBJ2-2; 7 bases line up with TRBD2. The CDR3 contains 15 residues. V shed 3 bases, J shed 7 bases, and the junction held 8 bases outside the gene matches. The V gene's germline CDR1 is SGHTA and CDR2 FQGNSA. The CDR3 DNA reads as TGTGCCAGCAGCTTCATCGGGGGGAAGGGCGGGGAGCTGTTTTTT. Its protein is CASSFIGGKGGELFF. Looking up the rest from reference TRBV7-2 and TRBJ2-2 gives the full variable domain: GAGVSQSPSNKVTEKGKDVELRCDPISGHTALYWYRQSLGQGLEFLIYFQGNSAPDKSGLPSDRFSAERTGGSVSTLTIQRTQQEDSAVYLCASSFIGGKGGELFFGEGSRLTVL.

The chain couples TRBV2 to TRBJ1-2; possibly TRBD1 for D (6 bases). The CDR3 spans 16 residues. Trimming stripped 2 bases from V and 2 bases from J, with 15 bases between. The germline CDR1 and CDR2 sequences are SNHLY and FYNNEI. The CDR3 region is CASSERLGGANYGYTF. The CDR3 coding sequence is TGTGCCAGCAGTGAAAGGTTGGGGGGGGCGAACTATGGCTACACCTTC.

The CDR3 sequence: CASSQDVQDYNQPQHF. The CDR3 DNA is TGCGCCAGCAGCCAAGACGTACAGGACTACAATCAGCCCCAGCATTTT. This chain connects TRBV4-1 to TRBJ1-5, with a tentative D call TRBD1 (5 bases). Germline V lookup: CDR1 MGHRA, CDR2 YSYEKL. Trimming removed 0 bases at V and 3 bases at J, with 12 bases between. This CDR3 has 16 residues.

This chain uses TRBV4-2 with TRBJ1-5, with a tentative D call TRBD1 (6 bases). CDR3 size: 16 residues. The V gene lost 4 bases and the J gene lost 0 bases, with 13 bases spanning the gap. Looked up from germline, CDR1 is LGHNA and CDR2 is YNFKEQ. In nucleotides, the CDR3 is TGTGCCAGCAGCCTCTCCGGGACAATTAGCAATCAGCCCCAGCATTTT. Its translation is CASSLSGTISNQPQHF.

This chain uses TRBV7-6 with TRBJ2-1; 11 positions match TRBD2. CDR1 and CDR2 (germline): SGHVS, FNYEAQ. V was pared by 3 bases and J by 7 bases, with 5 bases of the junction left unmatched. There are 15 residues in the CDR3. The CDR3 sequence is CASSFKTSGENEQFF. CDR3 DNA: TGTGCCAGCAGCTTTAAGACTAGCGGGGAAAATGAGCAGTTCTTC. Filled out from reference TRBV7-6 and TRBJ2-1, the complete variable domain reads GAGVSQSPRYKVTKRGQDVALRCDPISGHVSLYWYRQALGQGPEFLTYFNYEAQQDKSGLPNDRFSAERPEGSISTLTIQRTEQRDSAMYRCASSFKTSGENEQFFGPGTRLTVL.

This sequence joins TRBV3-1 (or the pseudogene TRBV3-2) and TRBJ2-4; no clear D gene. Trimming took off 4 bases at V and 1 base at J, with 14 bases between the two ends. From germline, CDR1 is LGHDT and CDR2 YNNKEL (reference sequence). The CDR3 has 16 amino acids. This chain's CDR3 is CASSPAPTYAKNIQYF. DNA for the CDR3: TGTGCCAGCAGCCCCGCCCCTACTTATGCCAAAAACATTCAGTACTTC.